The entry below gives a single TCR beta chain sequence along with its context. Its antigen remains unknown. The data belong to a study of CD8 T cells in Susac syndrome. Study outcomes and limitations: The study conceded that its TCR sequencing and HLA analysis involved relatively few individuals.

This CDR3 spans 13 amino acids. The germline gives CDR1 LGHDT, CDR2 YNNKEL (reference sequence). Trimming took off 1 base at V and 7 bases at J, with 10 bases between the two ends. CD8+ and CD4+ T cells circulating in blood were sequenced for TCR beta. Negative isolation was applied to CD8+ and CD4+ T cells, and FACS enrichment was applied to TEMRA cells. Random hexamers were used to reverse transcribe roughly 0.45 to 1 ug of RNA. Amplification of TCR beta CDR3 across 54 Vbeta and 13 Jbeta was performed with immunoSEQ multiplex PCR. TCRdb passed the immunoSEQ multiplex PCR reads through MiXCR, listing each CDR3 protein once. Among about 180,000 distinct CDR3 sequences listed, about 94% were seen once.

Sequencing used CD4+ T cells from PBMCs. The sequence was collected from a human donor with multiple sclerosis. The chain has TRBV3-1 and TRBJ1-2; D ambiguous. CDR3 loop: CASSQGAAGGYTF. The CDR3 DNA sequence: TGTGCCAGCAGCCAAGGAGCGGCCGGTGGCTACACCTTC.